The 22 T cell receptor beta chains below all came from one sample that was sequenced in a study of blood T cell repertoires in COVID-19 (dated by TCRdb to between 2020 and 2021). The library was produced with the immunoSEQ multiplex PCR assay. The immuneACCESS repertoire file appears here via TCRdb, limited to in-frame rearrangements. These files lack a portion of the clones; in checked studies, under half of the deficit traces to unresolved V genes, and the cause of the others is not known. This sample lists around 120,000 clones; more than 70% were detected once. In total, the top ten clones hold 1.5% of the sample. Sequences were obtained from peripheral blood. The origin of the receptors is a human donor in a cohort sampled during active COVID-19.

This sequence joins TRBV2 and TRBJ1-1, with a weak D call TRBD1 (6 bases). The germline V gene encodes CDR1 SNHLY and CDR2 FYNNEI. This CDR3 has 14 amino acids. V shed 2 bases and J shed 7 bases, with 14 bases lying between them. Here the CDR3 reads CASSERAGVFEAFF. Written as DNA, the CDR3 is TGTGCCAGCAGTGAAAGGGCAGGGGTATTTGAAGCTTTCTTT.

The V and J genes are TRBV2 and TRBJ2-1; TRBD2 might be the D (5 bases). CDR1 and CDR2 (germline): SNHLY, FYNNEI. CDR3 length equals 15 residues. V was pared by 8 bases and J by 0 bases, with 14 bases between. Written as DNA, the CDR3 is TGTGCCAGCCAGAAGATTGGGAGCTCCTACAATGAGCAGTTCTTC. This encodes CASQKIGSSYNEQFF.

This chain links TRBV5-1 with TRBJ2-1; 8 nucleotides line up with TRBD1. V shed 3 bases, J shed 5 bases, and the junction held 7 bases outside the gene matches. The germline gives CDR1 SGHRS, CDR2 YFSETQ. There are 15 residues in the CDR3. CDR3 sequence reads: CASSSTGQGHNEQFF. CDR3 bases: TGCGCCAGCAGCTCCACCGGACAGGGCCACAATGAGCAGTTCTTC.

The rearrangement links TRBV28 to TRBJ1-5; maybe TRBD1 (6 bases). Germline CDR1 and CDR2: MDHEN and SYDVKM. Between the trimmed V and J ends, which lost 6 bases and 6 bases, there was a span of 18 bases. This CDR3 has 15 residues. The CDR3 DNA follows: TGTGCCAGCAGACTAACAGGGAAAGGGGCTCAGCCCCAGCATTTT. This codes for CASRLTGKGAQPQHF. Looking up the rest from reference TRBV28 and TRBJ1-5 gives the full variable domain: DVKVTQSSRYLVKRTGEKVFLECVQDMDHENMFWYRQDPGLGLRLIYFSYDVKMKEKGDIPEGYSVSREKKERFSLILESASTNQTSMYLCASRLTGKGAQPQHFGDGTRLSIL.

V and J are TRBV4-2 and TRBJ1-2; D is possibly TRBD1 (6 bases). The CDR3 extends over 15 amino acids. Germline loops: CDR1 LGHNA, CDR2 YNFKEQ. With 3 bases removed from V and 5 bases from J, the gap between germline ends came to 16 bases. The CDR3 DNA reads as TGTGCCAGCAGCCAGGGGCGGGGGCAGGGATATGGCTACACCTTC. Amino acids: CASSQGRGQGYGYTF.

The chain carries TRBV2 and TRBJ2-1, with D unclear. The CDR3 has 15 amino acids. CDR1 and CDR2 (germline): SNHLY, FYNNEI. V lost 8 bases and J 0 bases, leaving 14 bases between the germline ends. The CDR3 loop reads CASFEGGGSYNEQFF. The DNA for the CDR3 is TGTGCCAGCTTCGAAGGTGGCGGCTCCTACAATGAGCAGTTCTTC. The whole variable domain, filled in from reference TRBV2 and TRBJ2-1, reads EPEVTQTPSHQVTQMGQEVILRCVPISNHLYFYWYRQILGQKVEFLVSFYNNEISEKSEIFDDQFSVERPDGSNFTLKIRSTKLEDSAMYFCASFEGGGSYNEQFFGPGTRLTVL.

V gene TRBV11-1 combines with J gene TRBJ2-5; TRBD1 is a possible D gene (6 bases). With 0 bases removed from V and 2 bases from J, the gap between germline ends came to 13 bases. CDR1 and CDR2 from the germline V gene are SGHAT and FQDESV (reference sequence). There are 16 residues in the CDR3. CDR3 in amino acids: CASSLAGALRQETQYF. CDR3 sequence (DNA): TGTGCCAGCAGCTTAGCGGGGGCCCTGCGACAAGAGACCCAGTACTTC.

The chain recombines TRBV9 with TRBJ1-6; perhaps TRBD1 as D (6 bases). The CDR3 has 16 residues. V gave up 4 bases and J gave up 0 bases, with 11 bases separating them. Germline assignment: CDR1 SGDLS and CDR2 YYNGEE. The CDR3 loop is CASSPGVSSYNSPLHF. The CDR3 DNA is TGTGCCAGCAGCCCAGGGGTCAGCTCCTATAATTCACCCCTCCACTTT. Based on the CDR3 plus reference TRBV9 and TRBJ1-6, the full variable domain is DSGVTQTPKHLITATGQRVTLRCSPRSGDLSVYWYQQSLDQGLQFLIQYYNGEERAKGNILERFSAQQFPDLHSELNLSSLELGDSALYFCASSPGVSSYNSPLHFGNGTRLTVT.

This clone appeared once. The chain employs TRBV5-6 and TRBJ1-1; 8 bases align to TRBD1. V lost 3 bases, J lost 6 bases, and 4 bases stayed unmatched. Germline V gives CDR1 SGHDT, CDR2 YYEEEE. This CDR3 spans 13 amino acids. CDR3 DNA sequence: TGTGCCAGCAGCTGGGACAGGTCCGCTGAAGCTTTCTTT. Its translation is CASSWDRSAEAFF.

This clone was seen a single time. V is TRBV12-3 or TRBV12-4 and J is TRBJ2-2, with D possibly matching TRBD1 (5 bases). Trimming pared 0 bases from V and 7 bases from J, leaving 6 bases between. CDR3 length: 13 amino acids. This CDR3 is CASSLAQGGELFF. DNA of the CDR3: TGTGCCAGCAGTTTAGCTCAGGGCGGGGAGCTGTTTTTT.

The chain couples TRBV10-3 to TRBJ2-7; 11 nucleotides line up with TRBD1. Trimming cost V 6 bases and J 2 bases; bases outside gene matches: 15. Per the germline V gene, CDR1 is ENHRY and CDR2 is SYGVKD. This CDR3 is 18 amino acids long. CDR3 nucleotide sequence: TGTGCCATCAGGGCCGGGACAGGGGGGACTGGAAGGGCCTACGAGCAGTACTTC. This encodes CAIRAGTGGTGRAYEQYF.

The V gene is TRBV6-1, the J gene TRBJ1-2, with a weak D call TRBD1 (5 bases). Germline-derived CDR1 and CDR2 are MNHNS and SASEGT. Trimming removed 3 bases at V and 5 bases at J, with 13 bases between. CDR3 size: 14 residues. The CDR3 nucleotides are TGTGCCAGCAGTGAGGCGGGGCGTAGGTATGGCTACACCTTC. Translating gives CASSEAGRRYGYTF.

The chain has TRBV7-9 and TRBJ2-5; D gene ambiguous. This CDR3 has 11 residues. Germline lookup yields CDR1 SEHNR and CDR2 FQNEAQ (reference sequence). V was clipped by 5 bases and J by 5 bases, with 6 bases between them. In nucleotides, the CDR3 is TGTGCCAGCAGCGCGAGGGAGACCCAGTACTTC. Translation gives CASSARETQYF.

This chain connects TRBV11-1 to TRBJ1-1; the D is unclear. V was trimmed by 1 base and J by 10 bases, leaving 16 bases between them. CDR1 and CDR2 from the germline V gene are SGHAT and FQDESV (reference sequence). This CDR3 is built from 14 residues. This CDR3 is CASSLGSGNLVAFF. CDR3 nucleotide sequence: TGTGCCAGCAGCTTAGGATCGGGTAATCTAGTAGCTTTCTTT.

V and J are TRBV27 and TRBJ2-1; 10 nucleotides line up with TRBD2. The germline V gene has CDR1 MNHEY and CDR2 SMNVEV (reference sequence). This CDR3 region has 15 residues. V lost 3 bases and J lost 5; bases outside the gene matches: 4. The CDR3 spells CASSFFSGGNNEQFF. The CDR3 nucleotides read TGTGCCAGCAGTTTTTTTAGCGGGGGGAACAATGAGCAGTTCTTC.

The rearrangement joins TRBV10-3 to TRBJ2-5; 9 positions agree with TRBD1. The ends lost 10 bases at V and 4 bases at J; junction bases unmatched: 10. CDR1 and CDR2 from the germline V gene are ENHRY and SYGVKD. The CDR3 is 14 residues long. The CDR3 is CATGDRENRETQYF. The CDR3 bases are TGTGCCACCGGGGACAGGGAGAATCGAGAGACCCAGTACTTC.

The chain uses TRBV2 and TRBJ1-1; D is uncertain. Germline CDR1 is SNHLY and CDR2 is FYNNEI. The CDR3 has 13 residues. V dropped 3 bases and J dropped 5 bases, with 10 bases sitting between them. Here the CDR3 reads CASSDPGGTEAFF. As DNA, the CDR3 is TGTGCCAGCAGTGATCCAGGAGGTACTGAAGCTTTCTTT.

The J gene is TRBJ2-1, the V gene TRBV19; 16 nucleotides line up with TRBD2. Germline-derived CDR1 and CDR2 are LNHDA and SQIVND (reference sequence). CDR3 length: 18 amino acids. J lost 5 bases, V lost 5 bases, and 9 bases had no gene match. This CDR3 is CASSPGLAGGDLNNEQFF. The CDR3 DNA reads TGTGCCAGTAGTCCGGGACTAGCGGGGGGGGACCTTAACAATGAGCAGTTCTTC.

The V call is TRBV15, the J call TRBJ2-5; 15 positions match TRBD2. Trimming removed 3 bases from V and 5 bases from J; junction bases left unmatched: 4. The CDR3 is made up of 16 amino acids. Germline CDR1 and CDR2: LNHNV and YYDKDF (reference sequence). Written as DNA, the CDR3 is TGTGCCACCAGCAGCGGCGGGACTAGCGGGGGGGAGACCCAGTACTTC. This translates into CATSSGGTSGGETQYF.

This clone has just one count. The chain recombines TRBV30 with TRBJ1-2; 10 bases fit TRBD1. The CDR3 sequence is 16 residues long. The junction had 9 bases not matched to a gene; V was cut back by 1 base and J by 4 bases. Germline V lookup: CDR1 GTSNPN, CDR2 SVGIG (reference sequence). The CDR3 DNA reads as TGTGCCTGGAGTGATACAACGACAGGGGGCGTCTATGGCTACACCTTC. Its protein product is CAWSDTTTGGVYGYTF.

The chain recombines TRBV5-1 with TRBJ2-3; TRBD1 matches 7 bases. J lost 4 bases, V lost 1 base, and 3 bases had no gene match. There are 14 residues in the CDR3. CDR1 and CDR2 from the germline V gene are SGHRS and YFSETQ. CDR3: CASSLRGQSDTQYF. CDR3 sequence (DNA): TGCGCCAGCAGCTTGAGGGGGCAATCAGATACGCAGTATTTT.

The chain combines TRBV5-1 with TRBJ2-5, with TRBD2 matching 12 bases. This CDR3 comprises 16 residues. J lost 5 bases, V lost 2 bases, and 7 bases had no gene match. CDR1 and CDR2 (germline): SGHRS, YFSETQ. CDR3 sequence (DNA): TGCGCCAGCAGCTTCGGACTAGCGGGGTTGTTGGAGACCCAGTACTTC. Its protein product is CASSFGLAGLLETQYF.